These T cell receptor beta chains were read from a single sample in a study of graft-versus-host responses after intestinal transplantation. Assay: immunoSEQ multiplex PCR; the TCRdb copy retains only in-frame clones and omits some. The repertoire includes about 71,000 clones, 80% to 95% of them detected once, and 1.3% sits in the top ten. No antigen has been identified for these receptors. The source material was unstimulated CD8+ T cells sorted from spleen or lymph node cells, sampled before intestinal transplant. These receptors all stem from a human donor who received an intestinal transplant. Each CDR3 is given with its conserved first and last residue. The D gene is left open where the match is weak. Only some rows state a clone size, as once, few, many or a class for expanded clones.

NA,TRBV7-6,TRBJ1-2,once,CASSFDSGYGYTF,TGTGCCAGCAGCTTCGACAGTGGGTATGGCTACACCTTC
NA,TRBV11-2,TRBJ1-2,NA,CASSLSGEGGYTF,TGTGCCAGCAGCTTATCAGGGGAAGGCGGCTACACCTTC
TRBD1,TRBV27,TRBJ2-7,NA,CASSLTGGYEQYF,TGTGCCAGCAGTTTAACAGGGGGCTACGAGCAGTACTTC
NA,TRBV5-1,TRBJ1-1,NA,CASSFDNSPANTEAFF,TGCGCCAGCAGCTTTGACAACAGCCCGGCGAACACTGAAGCTTTCTTT
NA,TRBV7-9,TRBJ1-1,NA,CASSLGWGQNTEAFF,TGTGCCAGCAGCTTAGGATGGGGACAGAACACTGAAGCTTTCTTT
NA,TRBV7-9,TRBJ1-2,once,CASSSTQLRGGGYTF,TGTGCCAGCAGCTCTACACAACTTAGGGGGGGTGGCTACACCTTC
NA,TRBV9,TRBJ1-2,NA,CASEGDNYGYTF,TGTGCCAGCGAAGGGGATAACTATGGCTACACCTTC
TRBD2,TRBV5-1,TRBJ2-7,NA,CASQTSGGSYEQYF,TGCGCCAGCCAAACTAGCGGGGGGAGCTACGAGCAGTACTTC
TRBD1,TRBV7-9,TRBJ1-3,NA,CASSLRTPGQGNTIYF,TGTGCCAGCAGCTTACGTACCCCGGGACAGGGAAACACCATATATTTT
TRBD1,TRBV2,TRBJ2-7,NA,CASRDRTYEQYF,TGTGCCAGCAGGGACAGGACCTACGAGCAGTACTTC
NA,TRBV9,TRBJ1-5,NA,CASSATGVSNQPQHF,TGTGCCAGCAGCGCCACGGGAGTGAGCAATCAGCCCCAGCATTTT
NA,TRBV9,TRBJ2-7,NA,CASSAQGGGSEQYF,TGTGCCAGCAGCGCACAGGGTGGGGGTAGCGAGCAGTACTTC
NA,TRBV6-1,TRBJ2-7,NA,CASSESLRSYEQYF,TGTGCCAGCAGTGAAAGTCTCAGGTCCTACGAGCAGTACTTC
NA,TRBV7-8,TRBJ1-5,once,CASSLAGTLLTQPQHF,TGTGCCAGCAGCTTAGCGGGCACCTTGCTAACTCAGCCCCAGCATTTT
NA,TRBV4-1,TRBJ2-7,few,CASSQELAGEQYF,TGCGCCAGCAGCCAGGAACTAGCCGGCGAGCAGTACTTC
TRBD1,TRBV9,TRBJ2-7,NA,CASSVGTGGTYEQYF,TGTGCCAGCAGCGTCGGGACAGGGGGCACCTACGAGCAGTACTTC
NA,TRBV10-3,TRBJ1-4,NA,CAISGSSTGEKLFF,TGTGCCATCAGTGGGTCCTCCACCGGGGAAAAACTGTTTTTT
NA,TRBV11-2,TRBJ1-1,NA,CASTPMNTEAFF,TGTGCCAGCACCCCTATGAACACTGAAGCTTTCTTT
TRBD2,TRBV6-1,TRBJ2-5,NA,CASTPGLAGGETQYF,TGTGCCAGCACCCCTGGACTAGCGGGGGGGGAGACCCAGTACTTC
NA,TRBV10-2,TRBJ2-7,NA,CASSESRRGEQYF,TGCGCCAGCAGTGAGTCGAGAAGGGGCGAGCAGTACTTC
NA,TRBV29-1,TRBJ1-2,NA,CSVVGGLDYGYTF,TGCAGCGTTGTCGGGGGTTTAGACTATGGCTACACCTTC
TRBD1,TRBV9,TRBJ1-2,NA,CASSLDRGANYGYTF,TGTGCCAGCAGCCTGGACAGGGGCGCAAACTATGGCTACACCTTC
TRBD1,TRBV10-3,TRBJ1-3,NA,CAISESGQGAFGNTIYF,TGTGCCATCAGTGAGTCTGGACAGGGCGCCTTCGGAAACACCATATATTTT
TRBD2,TRBV6-5,TRBJ2-5,NA,CASSYGLAGGGETQYF,TGTGCCAGCAGTTACGGACTAGCGGGGGGAGGAGAGACCCAGTACTTC
NA,TRBV7-2,TRBJ2-7,NA,CASSFYSHYEQYF,TGTGCCAGCAGCTTTTACTCCCACTACGAGCAGTACTTC
NA,TRBV9,TRBJ1-1,NA,CASSGAGVRNTEAFF,TGTGCCAGCAGCGGAGCAGGGGTGAGGAACACTGAAGCTTTCTTT
TRBD1,TRBV5-1,TRBJ2-2,NA,CASSLDQGENIVDTGELFF,TGCGCCAGCAGCTTGGATCAGGGGGAGAATATAGTAGACACCGGGGAGCTGTTTTTT
NA,TRBV5-4,TRBJ2-5,NA,CASRGTDETQYF,TGTGCCAGCCGAGGGACTGACGAGACCCAGTACTTC
NA,TRBV5-4,TRBJ2-5,once,CASSLDGVGETQYF,TGTGCCAGCAGCTTGGACGGGGTGGGGGAGACCCAGTACTTC
TRBD1,TRBV27,TRBJ2-7,NA,CASSLSAGGHEQYF,TGTGCCAGCAGTTTATCGGCAGGGGGCCACGAGCAGTACTTC
NA,TRBV19,TRBJ1-1,once,CASSGLQGMDTEAFF,TGTGCCAGTAGTGGGCTTCAGGGTATGGACACTGAAGCTTTCTTT
NA,TRBV4-1,TRBJ2-7,NA,CASSPGAETYEQYF,TGCGCCAGCAGCCCAGGGGCAGAAACCTACGAGCAGTACTTC
NA,TRBV27,TRBJ2-5,NA,CASRILGSGETQYF,TGTGCCAGCAGAATCCTCGGGAGTGGAGAGACCCAGTACTTC
NA,TRBV2,TRBJ1-1,NA,CASVTVNTEAFF,TGTGCCAGCGTGACAGTGAACACTGAAGCTTTCTTT
TRBD1,TRBV12-5,TRBJ2-5,NA,CASGTSRQGEETQYF,TGTGCTAGTGGCACAAGTAGGCAGGGGGAAGAGACCCAGTACTTC
TRBD2,TRBV11-2,TRBJ2-3,NA,CASLSGGKDTQYF,TGTGCCAGCCTTAGCGGGGGGAAAGATACGCAGTATTTT
NA,TRBV6-5,TRBJ1-2,NA,CASSRPGEGGYTF,TGTGCCAGCAGTCGACCGGGGGAGGGTGGCTACACCTTC
NA,TRBV6-5,TRBJ1-2,once,CASRQGTSGYGYTF,TGTGCCAGCAGACAGGGCACCTCCGGTTATGGCTACACCTTC
TRBD1,TRBV4-1,TRBJ2-7,NA,CASSQGQPYEQYF,TGCGCCAGCAGCCAGGGACAGCCTTACGAGCAGTACTTC
NA,TRBV7-2,TRBJ1-5,NA,CASSLGGGPYQPQHF,TGTGCCAGCAGCTTAGGGGGGGGGCCTTATCAGCCCCAGCATTTT
TRBD1,TRBV7-9,TRBJ1-2,NA,CASSLSGQWKYGYTF,TGTGCCAGCAGCTTATCGGGACAGTGGAAGTATGGCTACACCTTC
TRBD2,TRBV13,TRBJ2-5,NA,CASSLGLAGGPGQETQYF,TGTGCCAGCAGCTTAGGGCTAGCGGGGGGACCTGGACAAGAGACCCAGTACTTC
NA,TRBV29-1,TRBJ2-7,few,CSVAAAYEQYF,TGCAGCGTGGCCGCAGCCTACGAGCAGTACTTC
TRBD1,TRBV7-9,TRBJ2-7,once,CASSTQMTGNSYEQYF,TGTGCCAGCAGCACACAAATGACAGGGAATTCGTACGAGCAGTACTTC